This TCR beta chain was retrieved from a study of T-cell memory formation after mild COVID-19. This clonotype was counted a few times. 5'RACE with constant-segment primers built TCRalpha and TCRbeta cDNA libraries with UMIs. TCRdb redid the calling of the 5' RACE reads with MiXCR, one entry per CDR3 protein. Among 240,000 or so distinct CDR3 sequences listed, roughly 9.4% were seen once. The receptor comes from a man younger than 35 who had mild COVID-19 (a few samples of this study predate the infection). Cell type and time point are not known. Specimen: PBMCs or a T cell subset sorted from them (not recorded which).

The CDR3 DNA reads TGCGCCAGCAGTAACGGACAGGCACTAGCCAAAAACATTCAGTACTTC. Protein: CASSNGQALAKNIQYF. The gene calls are TRBV10-1 and TRBJ2-4; 7 positions match TRBD1. J gave up 0 bases and V 5 bases, and 7 bases lay outside the gene matches. Germline loops: CDR1 WNHNN, CDR2 SYGVQD (reference sequence). The CDR3 has 16 residues.